Here is one T cell receptor (beta chain) with its context. Its specificity is not known. A junction boundary mismatches the germline segment, possibly from a read error. The sample originates from a study of blood T cells in healthy people across ages. General study findings and limits: Getting older went along with TCR beta diversity per million T cells dropping roughly linearly.

Primed by a sample-barcoded 5' primer and a J-beta primer mix, a second PCR proceeded for about 6 to 11 cycles. Every single cDNA molecule received a tag from a template-switch adaptor with 12 random nucleotides. From the 5' RACE reads, TCRdb called clonotypes with MiXCR, one entry per CDR3 protein. The data contain hundreds of thousands of distinct CDR3 sequences, 35% to 40% of them seen just once; the ten biggest clones take up roughly 13%. The clonotype was recovered from a man aged 18-30 years in good health. Sequencing was carried out using blood.

The CDR3 sequence is CACSLGGQPNEKLFF. The CDR3 nucleotides are TGCGCCTGCAGCTTGGGGGGGCAACCTAATGAAAAACTGTTTTTT. This sequence joins TRBV5-1 and TRBJ1-4, with a tentative D call TRBD1 (6 bases). Germline V gene data show CDR1 as SGHRS and CDR2 as YFSETQ. The CDR3 is made up of 15 amino acids.